This TCR beta chain was retrieved from a study of T-cell memory formation after mild COVID-19. The CDR3 sequence is 17 residues long. Per the germline V gene, CDR1 is SNHLY and CDR2 is FYNNEI. V lost 6 bases and J lost 9; bases outside the gene matches: 20. MiXCR, run by TCRdb on the 5' RACE reads, gives a single entry per CDR3 protein. The table shows about 350,000 distinct CDR3 sequences, with around 27% occurring only once. The chain is built from TRBV2 and TRBJ2-1, with 7 positions matching TRBD2. The receptor was derived from an adult woman who had mild COVID-19 (a few samples of this study predate the infection). Cell type and time point are not known. The specimen sequenced was PBMCs or a T cell subset sorted from them (not recorded which). In DNA, the CDR3 is TGTGCCAGCAGGGCCCCCTTTTTAGGACTAGGGGAGGGTGAGCAGTTCTTC. This gives the protein CASRAPFLGLGEGEQFF. Combining the CDR3 with reference TRBV2 and TRBJ2-1 gives the whole variable domain EPEVTQTPSHQVTQMGQEVILRCVPISNHLYFYWYRQILGQKVEFLVSFYNNEISEKSEIFDDQFSVERPDGSNFTLKIRSTKLEDSAMYFCASRAPFLGLGEGEQFFGPGTRLTVL.